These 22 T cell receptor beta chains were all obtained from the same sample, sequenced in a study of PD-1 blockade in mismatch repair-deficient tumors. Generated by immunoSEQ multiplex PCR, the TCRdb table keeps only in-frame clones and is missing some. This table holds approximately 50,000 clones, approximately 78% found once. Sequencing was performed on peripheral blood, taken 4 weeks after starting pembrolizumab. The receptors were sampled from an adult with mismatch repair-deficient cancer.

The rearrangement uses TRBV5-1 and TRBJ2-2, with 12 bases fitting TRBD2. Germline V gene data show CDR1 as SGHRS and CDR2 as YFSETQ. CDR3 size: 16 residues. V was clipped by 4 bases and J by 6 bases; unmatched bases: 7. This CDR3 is CASSPTSGGTAGELFF. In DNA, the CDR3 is TGCGCCAGCAGCCCGACTAGCGGGGGAACCGCCGGGGAGCTGTTTTTT.

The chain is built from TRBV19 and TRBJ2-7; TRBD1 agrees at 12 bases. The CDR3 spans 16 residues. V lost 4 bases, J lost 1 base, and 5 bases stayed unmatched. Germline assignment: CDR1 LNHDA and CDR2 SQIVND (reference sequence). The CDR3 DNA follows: TGTGCCAGTAGTACCGGGACAGGGGGCGCTTCCTACGAGCAGTACTTC. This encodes CASSTGTGGASYEQYF.

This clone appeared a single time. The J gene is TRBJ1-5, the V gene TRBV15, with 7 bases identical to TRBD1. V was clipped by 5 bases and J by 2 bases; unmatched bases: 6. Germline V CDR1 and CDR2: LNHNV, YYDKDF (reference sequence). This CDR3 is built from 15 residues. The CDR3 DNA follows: TGTGCCACCAGCGAACAGACAGGGCGCAATCAGCCCCAGCATTTT. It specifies CATSEQTGRNQPQHF.

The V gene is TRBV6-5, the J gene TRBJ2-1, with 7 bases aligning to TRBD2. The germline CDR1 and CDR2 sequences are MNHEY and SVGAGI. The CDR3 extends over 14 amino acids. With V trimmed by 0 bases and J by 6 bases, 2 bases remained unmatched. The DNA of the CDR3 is TGTGCCAGCAGTTACTCCCCGGGGGGCAATGAGCAGTTCTTC. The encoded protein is CASSYSPGGNEQFF.

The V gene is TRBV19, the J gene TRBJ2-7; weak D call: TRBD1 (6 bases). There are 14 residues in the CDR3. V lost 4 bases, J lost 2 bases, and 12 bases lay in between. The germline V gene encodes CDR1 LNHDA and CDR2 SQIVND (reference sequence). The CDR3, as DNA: TGTGCCAGTAGTAACGGACAGAGGCCCTACGAGCAGTACTTC. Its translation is CASSNGQRPYEQYF. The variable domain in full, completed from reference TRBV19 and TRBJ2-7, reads DGGITQSPKYLFRKEGQNVTLSCEQNLNHDAMYWYRQDPGQGLRLIYYSQIVNDFQKGDIAEGYSVSREKKESFPLTVTSAQKNPTAFYLCASSNGQRPYEQYFGPGTRLTVT.

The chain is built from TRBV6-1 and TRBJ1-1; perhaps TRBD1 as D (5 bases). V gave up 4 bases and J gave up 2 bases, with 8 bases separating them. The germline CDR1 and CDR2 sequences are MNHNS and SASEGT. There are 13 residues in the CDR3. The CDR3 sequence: CASSGQFNTEAFF. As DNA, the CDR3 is TGTGCCAGCAGTGGACAGTTTAACACTGAAGCTTTCTTT.

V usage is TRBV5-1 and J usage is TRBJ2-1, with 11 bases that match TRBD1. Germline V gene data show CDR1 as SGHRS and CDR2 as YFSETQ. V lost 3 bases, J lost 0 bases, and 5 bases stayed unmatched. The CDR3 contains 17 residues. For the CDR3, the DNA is TGCGCCAGCAGCTCGGACAGGGGGCCGAGCTCCTACAATGAGCAGTTCTTC. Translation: CASSSDRGPSSYNEQFF. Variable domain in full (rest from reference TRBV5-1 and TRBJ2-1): KAGVTQTPRYLIKTRGQQVTLSCSPISGHRSVSWYQQTPGQGLQFLFEYFSETQRNKGNFPGRFSGRQFSNSRSEMNVSTLELGDSALYLCASSSDRGPSSYNEQFFGPGTRLTVL.

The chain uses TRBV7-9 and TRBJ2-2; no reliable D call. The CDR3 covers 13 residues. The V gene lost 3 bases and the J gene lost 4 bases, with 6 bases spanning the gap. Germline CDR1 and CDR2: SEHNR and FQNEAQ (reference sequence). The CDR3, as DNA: TGTGCCAGCAGCTTGAGTCTCACCGGGGAGCTGTTTTTT. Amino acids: CASSLSLTGELFF.

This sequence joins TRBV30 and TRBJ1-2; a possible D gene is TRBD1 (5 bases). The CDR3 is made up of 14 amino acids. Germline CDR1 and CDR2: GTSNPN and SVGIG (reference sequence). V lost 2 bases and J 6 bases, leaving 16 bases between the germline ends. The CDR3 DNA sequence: TGTGCCTGGAGTTCCTCACCACAGGTTGATGGCTACACCTTC. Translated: CAWSSSPQVDGYTF.

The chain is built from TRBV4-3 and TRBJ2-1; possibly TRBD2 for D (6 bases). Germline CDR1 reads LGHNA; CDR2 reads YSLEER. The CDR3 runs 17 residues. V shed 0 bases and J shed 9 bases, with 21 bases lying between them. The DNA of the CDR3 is TGCGCCAGCAGCCAAGAGGGAGCTTCATTAGCGGCGGGTGAGCAGTTCTTC. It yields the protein CASSQEGASLAAGEQFF.

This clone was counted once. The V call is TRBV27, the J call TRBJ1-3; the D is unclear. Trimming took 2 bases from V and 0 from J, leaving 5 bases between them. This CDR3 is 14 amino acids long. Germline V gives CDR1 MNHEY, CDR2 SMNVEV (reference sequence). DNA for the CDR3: TGTGCCAGCAGTTTAGGCGGCTCTGGAAACACCATATATTTT. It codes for CASSLGGSGNTIYF.

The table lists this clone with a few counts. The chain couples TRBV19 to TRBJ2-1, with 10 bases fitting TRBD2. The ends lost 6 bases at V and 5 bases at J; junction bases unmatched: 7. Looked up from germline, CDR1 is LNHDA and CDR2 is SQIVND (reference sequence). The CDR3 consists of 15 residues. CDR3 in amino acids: CASRLAGGPHNEQFF. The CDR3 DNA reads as TGTGCCAGTAGGTTAGCGGGAGGCCCCCACAATGAGCAGTTCTTC.

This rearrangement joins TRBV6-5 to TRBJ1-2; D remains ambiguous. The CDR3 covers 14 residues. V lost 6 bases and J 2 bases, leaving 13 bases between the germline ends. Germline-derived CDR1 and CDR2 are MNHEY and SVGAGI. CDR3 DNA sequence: TGTGCCAGCAGCCTGGCTTACGGCAACTATGGCTACACCTTC. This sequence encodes CASSLAYGNYGYTF.

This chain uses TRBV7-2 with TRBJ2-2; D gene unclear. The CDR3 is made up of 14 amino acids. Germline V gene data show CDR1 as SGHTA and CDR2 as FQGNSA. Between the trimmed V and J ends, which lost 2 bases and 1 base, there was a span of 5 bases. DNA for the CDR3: TGTGCCAGCAGCTTAAGTTGGAACACCGGGGAGCTGTTTTTT. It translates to CASSLSWNTGELFF.

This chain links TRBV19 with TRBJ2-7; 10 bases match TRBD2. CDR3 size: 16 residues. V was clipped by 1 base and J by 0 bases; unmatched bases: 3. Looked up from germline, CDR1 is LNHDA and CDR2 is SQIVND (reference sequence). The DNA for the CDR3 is TGTGCCAGTAGTATAGCCCGGACTAGCGGCTCCTACGAGCAGTACTTC. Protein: CASSIARTSGSYEQYF.

For the CDR3, the DNA is TGCGCCAGCAGCTTGGGACTAACAGATACGCAGTATTTT. Amino acids: CASSLGLTDTQYF. The chain has TRBV5-1 and TRBJ2-3; tentative D call: TRBD2 (5 bases). Per germline, CDR1 SGHRS and CDR2 YFSETQ. Deletions cut 0 bases from V and 3 bases from J, with 5 bases between. This CDR3 contains 13 residues.

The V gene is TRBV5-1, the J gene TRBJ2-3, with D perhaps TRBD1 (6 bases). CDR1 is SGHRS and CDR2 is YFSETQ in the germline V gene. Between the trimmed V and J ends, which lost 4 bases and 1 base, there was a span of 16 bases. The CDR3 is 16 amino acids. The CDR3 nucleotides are TGCGCCAGCAGCCCCGGAACAGGGTGGCGCACAGATACGCAGTATTTT. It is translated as CASSPGTGWRTDTQYF.

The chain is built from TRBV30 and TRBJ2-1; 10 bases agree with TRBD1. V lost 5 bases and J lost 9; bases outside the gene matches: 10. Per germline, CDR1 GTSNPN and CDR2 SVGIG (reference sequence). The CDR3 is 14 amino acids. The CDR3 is CAWSRGTGVSEQFF. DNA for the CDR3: TGTGCCTGGTCCAGGGGGACAGGGGTATCTGAGCAGTTCTTC.

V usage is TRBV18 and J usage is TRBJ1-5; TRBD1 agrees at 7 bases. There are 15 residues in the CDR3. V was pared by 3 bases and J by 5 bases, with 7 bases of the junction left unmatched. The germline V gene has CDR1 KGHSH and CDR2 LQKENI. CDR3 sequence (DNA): TGTGCCAGCTCACCCGGGACAGCCGTGGATCAGCCCCAGCATTTT. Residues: CASSPGTAVDQPQHF.

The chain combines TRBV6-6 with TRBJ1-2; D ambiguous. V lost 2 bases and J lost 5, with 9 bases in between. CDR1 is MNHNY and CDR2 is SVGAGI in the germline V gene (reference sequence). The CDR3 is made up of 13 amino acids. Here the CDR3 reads CASSYPQDYGYTF. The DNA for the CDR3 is TGTGCCAGCAGTTACCCTCAGGATTATGGCTACACCTTC.

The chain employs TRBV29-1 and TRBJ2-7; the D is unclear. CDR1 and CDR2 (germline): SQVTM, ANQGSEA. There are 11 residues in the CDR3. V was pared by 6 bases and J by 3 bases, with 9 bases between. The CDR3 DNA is TGCAGCGTGGTGTATGGCTACGAGCAGTACTTC. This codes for CSVVYGYEQYF.

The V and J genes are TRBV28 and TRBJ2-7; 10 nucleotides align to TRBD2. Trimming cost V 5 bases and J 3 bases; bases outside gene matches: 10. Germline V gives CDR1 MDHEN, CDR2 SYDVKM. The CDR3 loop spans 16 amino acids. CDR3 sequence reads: CASSGAGSSGSYEQYF. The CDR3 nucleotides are TGTGCCAGCAGTGGAGCGGGGTCTAGCGGGAGCTACGAGCAGTACTTC.